This T cell receptor (beta chain) appears in the sequencing data of a study of tumor-infiltrating lymphocytes in primary liver carcinoma (dated by TCRdb to about 2017). Notes on the research overall: Surgical resection was performed in China between 2015 and early 2016 on about 5 patients with histopathologically diagnosed primary liver carcinoma. The tumors of the five patients were staged as T1-T3 N0M0, with maximum diameters ranging from about 4.2 to 11 cm. Samples yielded roughly 3.5 to 7.13 million productive TCRbeta reads; read depth did not differ significantly between tissue types. Of the five patients, three men and two women aged 30 to 69 years, four had hepatocellular carcinoma and one had combined HCC and intrahepatic cholangiocarcinoma. Across five regions of each liver tumor, along with adjacent normal tissue and blood, the study brought together TCRbeta repertoire sequencing, expression microarrays and whole-exome sequencing. A total of 35 specimens from 5 patients underwent TCRbeta repertoire sequencing, comprising 25 tumor regions, 5 adjacent noncancerous liver tissues and 5 peripheral blood samples. Reproducibility between technical replicate repertoires was high, with correlation coefficients above 0.95 and mean shared-clone rates approximately 0.91. Overall study results and their limits: Repertoire overlap was found to be higher between tumor regions (mean roughly 35%) than between tumor-adjacent (roughly 17%) or tumor-blood (around 14%) pairs, consistent with antigen-driven expansion. A significantly larger repertoire fraction was made up by the top 250 clones in tumors than in blood (p = 0.039). Only 4 or 5 patients were included in the study, and the authors note that the findings should be validated in a larger study. Only the TCR beta chain was sequenced, which likely underestimates true repertoire diversity because unpaired alpha chains were not captured. Since the samples were bulk and unsorted, there was no way to compare CD4+ and CD8+ T cell repertoires.

Blood RNA was extracted from unsorted whole blood using TRIzol reagent, and germline DNA was obtained with the DNeasy Blood & Tissue kit. At the time of sampling, the patients had chronic HBV infection and had not received any treatment. Before surgery, approximately 3.7 milliliters of peripheral blood were drawn into K2EDTA tubes. Concerning this clonotype: Its antigen specificity is not known. An end of the junction does not agree with germline; a read error may underlie this.

Spanning cysteine to phenylalanine, the CDR3 consists of 13 amino acids. The entry retains the CDR3 DNA only, 39 bases that are in frame from base 1. Reading the germline V gene gives CDR1 SGHAT and CDR2 FQNNGV. Starting from about 500 ng total RNA, TCRbeta-specific cDNA was produced by reverse transcription with a constant-region primer and ProtoScript II reverse transcriptase. Three nested multiplex PCR rounds, following a slightly modified ARM-PCR procedure, were used to build the TCRbeta libraries. Each of the first two PCR rounds ran for 9 to 11 cycles using multiplex TRBV1-TRBV30 forward primers together with a Cbeta reverse primer. Sample barcodes and Illumina adapters were attached in a final 25-cycle PCR using Deep VentR polymerase. Before sequencing, amplicons of 200-500 bp were purified from gel using a QIAquick gel extraction kit. The TCRbeta amplicons were sequenced with 250-bp paired-end reads on an Illumina HiSeq 2500. The authors' analysis ran thus. Quality trimming of reads was performed with Trimmomatic v0.33, and paired reads were merged with FLASH v1.2.11 so that full CDR3 sequences could be recovered. V, D and J germline segments were assigned to the rearranged TCRbeta sequences using MiGEC v1.2.1b. Clonotype statistics and Shannon-Wiener diversity indices were computed with VDJtools v1.0.0. To reduce sampling bias, subsequent analyses other than the diversity analysis used only the 250 most abundant clonotypes in each sample. TCRdb cleaned the public reads at Q25 with fastp, built clones with MiXCR and kept in-frame beta chains. All rows with the same CDR3 protein become a single entry with the most common DNA and genes. The V and J calls follow TCRdb's processing rather than the paper's. This sample gives almost 200,000 distinct CDR3 sequences in total; 65% of them show up just once. The ten largest clones represent around 7.1% of the sample.

The source is an older woman with primary liver carcinoma and hepatitis B virus infection. This chain joins TRBV11-2 to TRBJ2-2; the D gene is possibly TRBD1 or TRBD2, each agreeing over 5 bases. The specimen was peripheral blood. The CDR3 sequence is CASSRLGTGELLF. In nucleotides, the sequence is TGTGCCAGCAGCCGACTTGGGACCGGGGAGCTGCTATTT.